One and the same sample provided the 29 T cell receptor beta chains below, sequenced in a study of T cell changes during pregnancy in multiple sclerosis. Clones were read by immunoSEQ multiplex PCR, and TCRdb kept only the in-frame ones, dropping some. The sample lists roughly 38,000 clones; 92% were seen once. The sample in question was CD8+ T cells from peripheral blood mononuclear cells, obtained before pregnancy. All receptors come from a female donor with multiple sclerosis, enrolled in a pregnancy study.

This sequence joins TRBV23-1 and TRBJ1-1; 9 nucleotides line up with TRBD1. TRBV23-1 is an ORF, and what it does is uncertain. The CDR3 contains 17 residues. V shed 4 bases, J shed 2 bases, and the junction held 11 bases outside the gene matches. The CDR3 loop is CASSPRDRVLENTEAFF. The CDR3, as DNA: TGCGCCAGCAGTCCACGGGACAGGGTTTTGGAAAACACTGAAGCTTTCTTT.

This clone was seen a single time. The chain links TRBV14 to TRBJ2-7; 10 nucleotides line up with TRBD2. This CDR3 contains 13 residues. CDR1 is SGHDN, CDR2 FVKESK, per germline. The V and J ends lost 8 bases and 4 bases, in that order; junction bases with no gene match: 5. The CDR3 here is CASGAGGPYEQYF. Written as DNA, the CDR3 is TGTGCCAGCGGAGCGGGAGGGCCTTACGAGCAGTACTTC.

The rearrangement joins TRBV6-1 to TRBJ1-1, with D perhaps TRBD1 (5 bases). V was pared by 3 bases and J by 5 bases, with 10 bases between. This CDR3 region has 13 residues. Germline CDR1 MNHNS, CDR2 SASEGT. CDR3 region: CASSESGRTEAFF. The CDR3 DNA is TGTGCCAGCAGTGAGTCAGGGAGGACTGAAGCTTTCTTT.

This chain connects TRBV27 to TRBJ2-1; D gene unclear. V was shortened by 6 bases and J by 4 bases, with 4 bases between the two germline ends. The CDR3 has 11 amino acids. The germline V gene has CDR1 MNHEY and CDR2 SMNVEV (reference sequence). The CDR3 here is CASSQYNEQFF. Written as DNA, the CDR3 is TGTGCCAGCAGCCAATACAATGAGCAGTTCTTC.

The J gene is TRBJ1-5, the V gene TRBV6-1, with D tentatively TRBD1 (5 bases). Per the germline V gene, CDR1 is MNHNS and CDR2 is SASEGT. V lost 7 bases and J 8 bases, leaving 21 bases between the germline ends. The CDR3 totals 15 residues. The CDR3 spells CASTPRRGGSEPQHF. The CDR3 bases are TGTGCCAGCACTCCTCGTCGCGGGGGATCTGAGCCCCAGCATTTT.

The chain recombines TRBV2 with TRBJ2-7, with TRBD2 as a possible D gene (6 bases). The CDR3 runs 16 residues. Germline V CDR1 and CDR2: SNHLY, FYNNEI. V gave up 1 base and J gave up 1 base, with 14 bases separating them. The CDR3 coding sequence is TGTGCCAGCAGTGAAGGTGAGGGGAGGCGTTCCTACGAGCAGTACTTC. Its protein product is CASSEGEGRRSYEQYF.

This clone is deemed medium-sized (0.01 to 0.1%). V gene TRBV4-1 combines with J gene TRBJ2-1; D unclear. V lost 5 bases and J 0 bases, leaving 11 bases between the germline ends. The CDR3 contains 15 residues. Germline-derived CDR1 and CDR2 are MGHRA and YSYEKL. The CDR3 bases are TGCGCCAGCAGCGCGGCGCGGAGCTCCTACAATGAGCAGTTCTTC. It translates to CASSAARSSYNEQFF.

The J gene is TRBJ2-2, the V gene TRBV27; 8 bases map to TRBD2. Trimming cost V 5 bases and J 1 base; bases outside gene matches: 9. The CDR3 has 17 amino acids. Germline V gene data show CDR1 as MNHEY and CDR2 as SMNVEV (reference sequence). For the CDR3, the DNA is TGTGCCAGCAGTCCTCGGACTAGCTGGCTGAACACCGGGGAGCTGTTTTTT. It codes for CASSPRTSWLNTGELFF.

The genes are TRBV4-1 and TRBJ1-2, with TRBD1 identical over 10 bases. Losses at the gene ends were 2 bases for V and 8 bases for J; bases not matched to a gene: 8. The CDR3 has 15 amino acids. Germline CDR1 MGHRA, CDR2 YSYEKL. CDR3 protein: CASSQSGTGATGYTF. The CDR3 DNA sequence: TGCGCCAGCAGCCAATCCGGGACAGGGGCGACGGGCTACACCTTC.

The genes are TRBV7-9 and TRBJ2-1; 7 bases are shared with TRBD1. After removal of 1 base from V and 7 bases from J, the junction contained 4 bases not matched to a gene. The CDR3 is made up of 14 amino acids. The V gene's germline CDR1 is SEHNR and CDR2 FQNEAQ (reference sequence). CDR3 coding DNA: TGTGCCAGCAGCTTAGGGGGACAGACGAATGAGCAGTTCTTC. This encodes CASSLGGQTNEQFF.

CDR3 residues: CASVDSNFYGYTF. CDR3 nucleotides: TGTGCCAGTGTGGACAGCAATTTTTATGGCTACACCTTC. The chain couples TRBV11-2 to TRBJ1-2; D may be TRBD1 (6 bases). Per germline, CDR1 SGHAT and CDR2 FQNNGV. Trimming left V 9 bases short and J 5 bases short, with 16 bases between. CDR3 length: 13 amino acids. The whole variable domain, remainder taken from reference TRBV11-2 and TRBJ1-2, is EAGVAQSPRYKIIEKRQSVAFWCNPISGHATLYWYQQILGQGPKLLIQFQNNGVVDDSQLPKDRFSAERLKGVDSTLKIQPAKLEDSAVYLCASVDSNFYGYTFGSGTRLTVV.

The V and J genes are TRBV4-1 and TRBJ1-6; a weak D match, TRBD1 (6 bases). Germline loops: CDR1 MGHRA, CDR2 YSYEKL. The V gene lost 3 bases and the J gene lost 6 bases, with 15 bases spanning the gap. This CDR3 has 16 amino acids. CDR3 sequence (DNA): TGCGCCAGCAGCCACCCCCCACAGGGAACTAATTCACCCCTCCACTTT. Amino acid sequence: CASSHPPQGTNSPLHF.

V is TRBV7-9 and J is TRBJ2-1; 12 nucleotides match TRBD2. CDR1 is SEHNR, CDR2 FQNEAQ, per germline (reference sequence). V was clipped by 5 bases and J by 2 bases; unmatched bases: 10. The CDR3 runs 18 residues. The CDR3 DNA reads as TGTGCCAGCAGCCAGAACCTAGCGGGAGGGCTACCCTACAATGAGCAGTTCTTC. It yields the protein CASSQNLAGGLPYNEQFF. The full variable domain, completed using reference TRBV7-9 and TRBJ2-1, is DTGVSQNPRHKITKRGQNVTFRCDPISEHNRLYWYRQTLGQGPEFLTYFQNEAQLEKSRLLSDRFSAERPKGSFSTLEIQRTEQGDSAMYLCASSQNLAGGLPYNEQFFGPGTRLTVL.

This rearrangement joins TRBV9 to TRBJ1-5, with D hard to call. The CDR3 is 15 residues long. Germline CDR1 reads SGDLS; CDR2 reads YYNGEE. The V end was cut by 0 bases, the J end by 7 bases, with 14 bases between. As DNA, the CDR3 is TGTGCCAGCAGCGTAGGCGGAGGGAAGCAACAGCCCCAGCATTTT. It is translated as CASSVGGGKQQPQHF.

The V gene is TRBV7-9, the J gene TRBJ1-2, with a weak D call TRBD1 (6 bases). Trimming removed 5 bases at V and 3 bases at J, with 10 bases between. Per germline, CDR1 SEHNR and CDR2 FQNEAQ (reference sequence). CDR3 size: 13 residues. CDR3 region: CASSPDSDYGYTF. DNA for the CDR3: TGTGCCAGCAGCCCGGACAGCGACTATGGCTACACCTTC.

The rearrangement links TRBV16 to TRBJ2-3; D remains unclear. CDR1 is KGHSY and CDR2 is FQNENV in the germline V gene. This CDR3 region has 14 residues. Trimming removed 4 bases at V and 0 bases at J, with 8 bases between. The CDR3 reads CASSLRVSTDTQYF. The CDR3 nucleotides are TGTGCCAGCAGCCTCCGGGTCAGCACAGATACGCAGTATTTT.

The rearrangement links TRBV2 to TRBJ2-3, with TRBD2 identical over 7 bases. The CDR3 is made up of 13 amino acids. Trimming at V came to 5 bases and at J to 6 bases, leaving 5 bases not matched to a gene. The germline V gene has CDR1 SNHLY and CDR2 FYNNEI. CDR3: CASSRGLRDTQYF. The DNA of the CDR3 is TGTGCCAGCAGTCGGGGACTACGGGATACGCAGTATTTT.

This chain connects TRBV27 to TRBJ2-1; 10 bases agree with TRBD1. Losses at the gene ends were 5 bases for V and 9 bases for J; bases not matched to a gene: 10. The CDR3 length is 15 residues. Germline loops: CDR1 MNHEY, CDR2 SMNVEV (reference sequence). The CDR3 spells CASSVRDRGWSEQFF. CDR3 coding DNA: TGTGCCAGCAGTGTCCGGGACAGGGGATGGTCTGAGCAGTTCTTC.

This CDR3 is CASSWDRITDTQYF. The CDR3 coding sequence is TGTGCCAGCAGTTGGGACAGGATCACAGATACGCAGTATTTT. The chain uses TRBV6-6 and TRBJ2-3, with TRBD1 identical over 8 bases. Germline lookup yields CDR1 MNHNY and CDR2 SVGAGI (reference sequence). Trimming took 4 bases from V and 2 from J; bases not matched to a gene: 2. The length of the CDR3 is 14 residues.

This chain uses TRBV19 with TRBJ1-5; D is unclear. V was clipped by 1 base and J by 6 bases, with 13 bases between them. CDR3 length: 15 residues. Germline V CDR1 and CDR2: LNHDA, SQIVND (reference sequence). The CDR3 sequence is CASSIAGELSQPQHF. The CDR3 DNA reads as TGTGCCAGTAGTATAGCCGGGGAACTAAGTCAGCCCCAGCATTTT.

The chain couples TRBV7-9 to TRBJ1-1, with 7 bases identical to TRBD1. CDR3 length: 15 residues. The V gene end was trimmed by 2 bases and the J gene end by 3 bases; junction bases not matched to a gene: 6. Germline CDR1 SEHNR, CDR2 FQNEAQ (reference sequence). The CDR3 DNA reads TGTGCCAGCAGCTTAACTGGACAGGAGGACACTGAAGCTTTCTTT. Translated: CASSLTGQEDTEAFF.

The V call is TRBV9, the J call TRBJ2-6, with 10 bases aligning to TRBD1. Trimming at V came to 4 bases and at J to 0 bases, leaving 4 bases not matched to a gene. Germline lookup yields CDR1 SGDLS and CDR2 YYNGEE. CDR3 length: 17 residues. CDR3 DNA: TGTGCCAGCAGCCATCGGGACAGGGGCTCTGGGGCCAACGTCCTGACTTTC. This gives the protein CASSHRDRGSGANVLTF.

The chain carries TRBV7-8 and TRBJ2-3; 10 bases fit TRBD2. Germline V lookup: CDR1 SGHVS, CDR2 FQNEAQ. V shed 3 bases and J 1 base; nucleotides not matched to a gene: 1. This CDR3 is built from 15 residues. In DNA, the CDR3 is TGTGCCAGCAGCTTCGGGACTAGCGGCACAGATACGCAGTATTTT. This gives the protein CASSFGTSGTDTQYF.

V gene TRBV2 combines with J gene TRBJ2-7; 9 bases are shared with TRBD1. V dropped 6 bases and J dropped 3; count of bases not matched to a gene: 6. Per germline, CDR1 SNHLY and CDR2 FYNNEI. CDR3 length: 14 amino acids. CDR3 loop: CASSGGTGFYEQYF. CDR3 DNA: TGTGCCAGCAGCGGGGGGACAGGGTTCTACGAGCAGTACTTC.

The table lists this clone with a count of one. V is TRBV7-6 and J is TRBJ1-3, with TRBD1 identical over 7 bases. Germline-derived CDR1 and CDR2 are SGHVS and FNYEAQ. The length of the CDR3 is 15 residues. V lost 0 bases and J lost 3; bases outside the gene matches: 2. The CDR3 DNA follows: TGTGCCAGCAGCTTAGCTTGGACAGGTGGAAACACCATATATTTT. This codes for CASSLAWTGGNTIYF.

This clone was detected once. CDR3 coding DNA: TGTGCCAGCAGCTACCGACAGGGCCTTACCTACGAGCAGTACTTC. It is translated as CASSYRQGLTYEQYF. J is TRBJ2-7 and V is TRBV27, with 7 positions matching TRBD1. CDR3 length equals 15 residues. V dropped 6 bases and J dropped 2; count of bases not matched to a gene: 10. Germline lookup yields CDR1 MNHEY and CDR2 SMNVEV (reference sequence).

The V gene is TRBV7-8, the J gene TRBJ2-2; TRBD2 aligns across 10 bases. The trim removed 5 bases at V and 7 bases at J, leaving 10 bases unmatched. Germline CDR1 reads SGHVS; CDR2 reads FQNEAQ. The CDR3 runs to 16 residues. As DNA, the CDR3 is TGTGCCAGCAGCCGGGCTAGCGGGGGCGCAGGCGGGGAGCTGTTTTTT. Translated, it gives CASSRASGGAGGELFF.

This sequence joins TRBV9 and TRBJ2-7; D possibly corresponds to TRBD2 (6 bases). The CDR3 is 12 amino acids. V shed 4 bases and J shed 5 bases, with 10 bases lying between them. Germline V gene lookup returns CDR1 SGDLS and CDR2 YYNGEE. CDR3 in amino acids: CASSPGSHEQYF. The CDR3 nucleotides are TGTGCCAGCAGCCCCGGGAGCCACGAGCAGTACTTC.

The chain couples TRBV14 to TRBJ2-1; 7 nucleotides agree with TRBD2. The CDR3 runs to 15 residues. V lost 3 bases, J lost 5 bases, and 7 bases stayed unmatched. From germline, CDR1 is SGHDN and CDR2 FVKESK. CDR3 DNA: TGTGCCAGCAGCCATCCTGGGGAGGGACACAATGAGCAGTTCTTC. It is translated as CASSHPGEGHNEQFF. Using reference TRBV14 and TRBJ2-1 for the parts outside the CDR3, the full variable domain is EAGVTQFPSHSVIEKGQTVTLRCDPISGHDNLYWYRRVMGKEIKFLLHFVKESKQDESGMPNNRFLAERTGGTYSTLKVQPAELEDSGVYFCASSHPGEGHNEQFFGPGTRLTVL.